The T cell receptor beta chain described here comes from a study of T cell responses to AZD1222 COVID-19 vaccine (dated by TCRdb to the early 2020s). A note on the overall study: AZD1222 recipients with second doses at about 4 weeks or about 12 weeks were pooled, because spike-specific TCR depth and breadth did not differ between schedules. TCR sequencing covered approximately 230 trial participants: 207 given two doses of AZD1222 and about 26 given two doses of MenACWY control vaccine. Trial participants were enrolled by age into subgroups of 18-55, 56-69 and 70-plus years, and around 150, 28 and 57 TCR-sequenced participants, respectively, were included in these subgroups. Study-wide findings and limitations: Participants were mostly white British and included more females than males, and it was suggested by the authors that clonal diversity may have been underestimated. The 56-69-year group was small, and its depth increase did not reach significance, likely because of low power. Nearly half of unique spike-specific TCRs reportedly recognized epitopes outside regions mutated in the B.1.351 and B.1.1.7 variants. The vaccine-associated CD4 TCRs covered the entire spike protein, and the dominant responses fell in regions 160-218 and 743-854. A significant rise in spike-specific TCR breadth and depth was observed after two AZD1222 doses relative to day 0 and relative to MenACWY recipients. Conclusions about previously exposed vaccinees are limited, since just 5 to 7 AZD1222 recipients were seropositive for SARS-CoV-2 at baseline. Because no samples from the day 14 peak response were available, repertoires could be characterized only after the peak T cell response.

Sample time point, as interpreted from the label and publication: baseline before first vaccination. Samples from vaccinated people were obtained from the UK trials COV001 and COV002, which included a single-blind randomized controlled phase 2/3 trial of AZD1222 (ChAdOx1 nCoV-19) in healthy adults. For TCRbeta chain sequencing, PBMC samples from trial participants were taken at day 0 and at day 28 after the second dose. A word on this clone: The antigen it binds to is not known. No base-level quality is on record; no much larger clone is a single base apart.

The CDR3 has 15 amino acids, counting the end cysteine and phenylalanine. The sequence is cut down to CDR3 DNA, 45 bases in frame from base 1. V is cut by 1 base and J by 4 bases, and the space between the germline ends is 14 bases. The germline V gene provides CDR1 SGDLS and CDR2 YYNGEE. The CDR3 regions of human TCRbeta chains were analyzed by immunosequencing. The source study handled its data this way. Repertoire TCRs were checked for matches against a reference library of SARS-CoV-2-specific TCRs that had been generated using the MIRA antigen-specificity platform. Breadth meant the fraction of unique TCRs that were SARS-CoV-2-associated, whereas depth meant the fraction of total T cells that were SARS-CoV-2-associated. Using the MIRA data, every spike-specific TCR was mapped to the spike region that the TCR reacted to and assigned to either a CD4 or a CD8 class. Log10-transformed breadth and depth values were compared by one-way ANOVA with Sidak's multiple comparisons tests. The immuneACCESS repertoire file appears here via TCRdb, limited to in-frame rearrangements. These files lack a portion of the clones; in checked studies, under half of the deficit traces to unresolved V genes, and the cause of the others is not known. V and J calls and clone size come straight from that table; D and trimming were deduced from the DNA. This sample gives fewer than 150,000 clones in total; approximately 88% of them show up just once. Jointly, the top ten make up under 9.5% of the sample.

This receptor was obtained from an adult in good health. The material sequenced was peripheral blood, taken on day 0 of AZD1222 vaccination. Recombination connected TRBV9 to TRBJ1-1; a weak D assignment points to TRBD1 (5 bases agree). The CDR3 reads as follows: CASSVRGTIGTEAFF. The DNA sequence reads TGTGCCAGCAGCGTACGCGGGACTATCGGCACTGAAGCTTTCTTT.